These 16 T cell receptor beta chains originate from one sample sequenced in a study of PD-L1 blockade in urothelial cancer (dated by TCRdb to between 2016 and 2019). The library was produced with the immunoSEQ multiplex PCR assay. The immuneACCESS repertoire file appears here via TCRdb, limited to in-frame rearrangements. These files lack a portion of the clones; in checked studies, under half of the deficit traces to unresolved V genes, and the cause of the others is not known. The sample table shows 46,000 or so clones, and roughly nine tenths are seen once. Clones ranked in the top ten supply less than 8% of the sample. Specimen: PBMCs, collected around atezolizumab (anti-PD-L1) treatment. Receptor source: a man in his 60s with urothelial cancer.

The chain couples TRBV7-8 to TRBJ2-6; TRBD2 matches 7 bases. V lost 3 bases, J lost 3 bases, and 5 bases stayed unmatched. The CDR3 contains 16 residues. CDR1 SGHVS and CDR2 FQNEAQ come from the germline V gene. The CDR3 region has the DNA TGTGCCAGCAGCTTTCCGGGGGGAGGTGGGGCCAACGTCCTGACTTTC. This sequence encodes CASSFPGGGGANVLTF.

This chain joins TRBV27 and TRBJ1-1; 7 bases are shared with TRBD1. The CDR3 contains 15 residues. V was pared by 7 bases and J by 1 base, with 9 bases of the junction left unmatched. Germline CDR1 reads MNHEY; CDR2 reads SMNVEV (reference sequence). CDR3 sequence: CASTSDRRGNTEAFF. CDR3 DNA: TGTGCCAGCACCTCGGACAGGAGGGGGAACACTGAAGCTTTCTTT.

This chain joins TRBV5-1 and TRBJ1-1; D ambiguous. The germline CDR1 and CDR2 sequences are SGHRS and YFSETQ. The CDR3 extends over 13 amino acids. V dropped 5 bases and J dropped 1 base, with 9 bases sitting between them. The CDR3 is CASSFTENTEAFF. The DNA of the CDR3 is TGCGCCAGCAGTTTTACAGAGAACACTGAAGCTTTCTTT.

In this sample, this clone turned up once. The chain has TRBV7-3 and TRBJ2-3; 7 bases agree with TRBD2. From germline, CDR1 is SGHTA and CDR2 FQGTGA. This CDR3 comprises 15 residues. Trimming took 1 base from V and 5 from J; bases not matched to a gene: 6. CDR3: CASSLNGGGLDTQYF. The CDR3 bases are TGTGCCAGCAGCTTAAATGGGGGGGGTCTAGATACGCAGTATTTT.

The chain combines TRBV6-4 with TRBJ2-7, with 12 bases lining up with TRBD1. The CDR3 length is 17 residues. The germline V gene encodes CDR1 MRHNA and CDR2 SNTAGT. The junction had 9 bases not matched to a gene; V was cut back by 6 bases and J by 0 bases. This chain's CDR3 is CASRPGQGAMNSYEQYF. For the CDR3, the DNA is TGTGCCAGCAGGCCGGGACAGGGGGCGATGAACTCCTACGAGCAGTACTTC.

The V gene is TRBV11-3, the J gene TRBJ2-1, with a weak D call TRBD2 (6 bases). The CDR3 has 15 residues. Looked up from germline, CDR1 is SGHNT and CDR2 is YENEEA. Trimming removed 4 bases from V and 5 bases from J, with 15 bases in between. The CDR3 region is CASSSWAGRNNEQFF. The CDR3 DNA is TGTGCCAGCAGCTCGTGGGCAGGGAGGAACAATGAGCAGTTCTTC.

V usage is TRBV9 and J usage is TRBJ2-3; D is unresolved. This CDR3 is 12 amino acids long. Germline CDR1 reads SGDLS; CDR2 reads YYNGEE. The ends were cut back, 7 bases at V and 6 bases at J, with 12 bases in the middle. For the CDR3, the DNA is TGTGCCAGCTCCCTTACAATGGATACGCAGTATTTT. Translated: CASSLTMDTQYF.

J is TRBJ1-3 and V is TRBV5-4; no clear D gene. With 2 bases removed from V and 3 bases from J, the gap between germline ends came to 9 bases. The CDR3 runs 14 residues. The germline CDR1 and CDR2 sequences are SGHNT and YYREEE (reference sequence). DNA of the CDR3: TGTGCCAGCAGCTTAGGACTGAATGGAAACACCATATATTTT. It is translated as CASSLGLNGNTIYF.

The rearrangement joins TRBV6-4 to TRBJ1-2, with a possible D match to TRBD1 (6 bases). This CDR3 has 13 residues. Germline-derived CDR1 and CDR2 are MRHNA and SNTAGT. Trimming stripped 2 bases from V and 8 bases from J, with 12 bases between. CDR3 sequence (DNA): TGTGCCAGCAGTGACAATCAGGGGTCCGGCTACACCTTC. Translation gives CASSDNQGSGYTF.

The chain couples TRBV6-5 to TRBJ1-1; D is unclear. The V gene lost 6 bases and the J gene lost 4 bases, with 12 bases spanning the gap. Germline V lookup: CDR1 MNHEY, CDR2 SVGAGI. The CDR3 sequence is 13 residues long. In nucleotides, the CDR3 is TGTGCCAGCAGCCGAGAGGTGCGCACTGAAGCTTTCTTT. Amino acids: CASSREVRTEAFF.

The V call is TRBV28, the J call TRBJ1-5; the D gene is possibly TRBD1 (5 bases). The ends were cut back, 0 bases at V and 3 bases at J, with 6 bases in the middle. The germline V gene encodes CDR1 MDHEN and CDR2 SYDVKM. The CDR3 has 14 residues. The CDR3 region is CASSLWGPNQPQHF. CDR3 nucleotide sequence: TGTGCCAGCAGTTTATGGGGGCCCAATCAGCCCCAGCATTTT.

The chain recombines TRBV11-2 with TRBJ2-2, with 12 bases lining up with TRBD1. Per germline, CDR1 SGHAT and CDR2 FQNNGV. The V gene end was trimmed by 5 bases and the J gene end by 6 bases; junction bases not matched to a gene: 7. This CDR3 has 16 amino acids. CDR3 nucleotide sequence: TGTGCCAGCAGCCACTGGGACAGGGGGCTGGCCGGGGAGCTGTTTTTT. Translated: CASSHWDRGLAGELFF.

The rearrangement uses TRBV29-1 and TRBJ2-1; 12 nucleotides match TRBD2. Germline V gene sequence: CDR1 SQVTM, CDR2 ANQGSEA. The CDR3 totals 13 residues. V shed 4 bases, J shed 5 bases, and the junction held 0 bases outside the gene matches. The CDR3 spells CSVASGGDNEQFF. DNA of the CDR3: TGCAGCGTTGCTAGCGGGGGGGACAATGAGCAGTTCTTC.

The rearrangement uses TRBV30 and TRBJ2-7, with a possible D match to TRBD1 (6 bases). The V and J ends lost 7 bases and 2 bases respectively, with 15 bases between them. Germline CDR1 reads GTSNPN; CDR2 reads SVGIG (reference sequence). The CDR3 extends over 13 amino acids. CDR3 sequence: CAYTQGFTYEQYF. CDR3 DNA: TGTGCCTATACTCAGGGGTTTACCTACGAGCAGTACTTC.

The chain uses TRBV4-3 and TRBJ1-5; D gene uncertain. The length of the CDR3 is 18 residues. CDR1 and CDR2 (germline): LGHNA, YSLEER. V lost 4 bases to trimming and J lost 3 bases, with 22 bases between them. The CDR3 DNA sequence: TGCGCCAGCAGCCCCCCATCTTGCCTAACCTCTTCCAATCAGCCCCAGCATTTT. Its protein product is CASSPPSCLTSSNQPQHF.

The chain is built from TRBV4-2 and TRBJ2-2; 9 bases align to TRBD2. The CDR3 sequence is 17 residues long. Trimming took 5 bases from V and 2 from J; bases not matched to a gene: 9. CDR1 and CDR2 (germline): LGHNA, YNFKEQ. The DNA for the CDR3 is TGTGCCAGCAGCAGTGACTGGCGGGGGGGCAACACCGGGGAGCTGTTTTTT. Its protein product is CASSSDWRGGNTGELFF.